This T cell receptor (beta chain) was sequenced in a study of blood T cells in healthy people across ages. In the study overall: About one barcoded beta molecule per two T cells was the capture yield of template switching.

Germline CDR1 SGHTA, CDR2 FQGNSA. The CDR3 has 12 amino acids. Trimming took 2 bases from V and 8 from J, leaving 9 bases between them. Primed by a sample-barcoded 5' primer and a J-beta primer mix, a second PCR proceeded for about 6 to 11 cycles. TCRdb re-derived calls from the 5' RACE reads in MiXCR, one entry per CDR3 protein. Of 1.5 million to 2 million distinct CDR3 sequences in the sample, roughly 28% are singletons; the top ten hold around 7.7%. At least ten counts were recorded for this clonotype. The TCR sequence derives from a young woman in good health. Source material: blood. V usage is TRBV7-2 and J usage is TRBJ1-1; no definite D call. CDR3 loop: CASSLSGAEAFF. The CDR3 coding sequence is TGTGCCAGCAGCTTATCGGGTGCAGAAGCTTTCTTT.